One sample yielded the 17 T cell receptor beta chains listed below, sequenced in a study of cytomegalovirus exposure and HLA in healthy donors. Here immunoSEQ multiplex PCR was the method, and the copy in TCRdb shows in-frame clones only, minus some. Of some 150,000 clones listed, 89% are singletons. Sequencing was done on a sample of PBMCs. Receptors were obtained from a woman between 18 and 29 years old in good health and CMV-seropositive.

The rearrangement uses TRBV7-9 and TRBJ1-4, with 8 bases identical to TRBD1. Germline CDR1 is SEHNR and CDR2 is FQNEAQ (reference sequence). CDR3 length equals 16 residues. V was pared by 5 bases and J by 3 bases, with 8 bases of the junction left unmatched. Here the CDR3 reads CASSDSTGGANEKLFF. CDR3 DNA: TGTGCCAGCAGCGACTCAACAGGGGGGGCTAATGAAAAACTGTTTTTT.

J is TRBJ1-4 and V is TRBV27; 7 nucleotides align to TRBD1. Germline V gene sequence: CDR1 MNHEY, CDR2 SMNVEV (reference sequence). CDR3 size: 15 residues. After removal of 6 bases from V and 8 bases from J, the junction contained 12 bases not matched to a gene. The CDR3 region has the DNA TGTGCCAGCAGCCCGAAGACAGGGCTCAGGGAAAAACTGTTTTTT. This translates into CASSPKTGLREKLFF.

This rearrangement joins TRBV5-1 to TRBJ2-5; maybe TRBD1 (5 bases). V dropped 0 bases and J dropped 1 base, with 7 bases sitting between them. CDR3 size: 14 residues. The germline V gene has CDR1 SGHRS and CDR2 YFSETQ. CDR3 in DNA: TGCGCCAGCAGCTTGGCCCAGGGCCAAGAGACCCAGTACTTC. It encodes CASSLAQGQETQYF.

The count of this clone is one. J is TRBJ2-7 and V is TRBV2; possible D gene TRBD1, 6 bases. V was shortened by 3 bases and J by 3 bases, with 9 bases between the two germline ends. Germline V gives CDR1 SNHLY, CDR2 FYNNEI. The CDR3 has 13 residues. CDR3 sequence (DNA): TGTGCCAGCAGTGATGGGACACTCTACGAGCAGTACTTC. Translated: CASSDGTLYEQYF.

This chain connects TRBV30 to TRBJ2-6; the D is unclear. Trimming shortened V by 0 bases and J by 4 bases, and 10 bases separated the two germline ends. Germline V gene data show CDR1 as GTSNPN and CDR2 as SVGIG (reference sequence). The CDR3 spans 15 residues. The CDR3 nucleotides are TGTGCCTGGAGTGTATCTGGGCGCGGGGCCAACGTCCTGACTTTC. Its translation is CAWSVSGRGANVLTF. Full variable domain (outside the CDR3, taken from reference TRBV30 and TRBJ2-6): SQTIHQWPATLVQPVGSPLSLECTVEGTSNPNLYWYRQAAGRGLQLLFYSVGIGQISSEVPQNLSASRPQDRQFILSSKKLLLSDSGFYLCAWSVSGRGANVLTFGAGSRLTVL.

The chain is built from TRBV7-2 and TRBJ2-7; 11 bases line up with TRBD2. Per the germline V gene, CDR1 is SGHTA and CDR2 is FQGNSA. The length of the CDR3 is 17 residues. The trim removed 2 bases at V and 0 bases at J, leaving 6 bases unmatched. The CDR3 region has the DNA TGTGCCAGCAGCTTAAGGCCTAGCGGGGGGATCTCCTACGAGCAGTACTTC. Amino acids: CASSLRPSGGISYEQYF.

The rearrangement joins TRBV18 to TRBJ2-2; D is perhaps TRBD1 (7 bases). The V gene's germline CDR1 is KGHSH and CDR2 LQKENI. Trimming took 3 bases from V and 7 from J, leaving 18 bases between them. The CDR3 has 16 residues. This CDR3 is CASSPLQGRSGGELFF. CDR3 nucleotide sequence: TGTGCCAGCTCACCGCTACAGGGGAGGTCCGGCGGGGAGCTGTTTTTT.

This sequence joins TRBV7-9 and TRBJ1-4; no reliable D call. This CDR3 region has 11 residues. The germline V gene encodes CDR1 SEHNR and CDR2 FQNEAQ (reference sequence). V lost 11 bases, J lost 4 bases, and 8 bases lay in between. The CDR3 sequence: CASGINEKLFF. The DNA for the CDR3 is TGTGCCTCGGGGATTAATGAAAAACTGTTTTTT.

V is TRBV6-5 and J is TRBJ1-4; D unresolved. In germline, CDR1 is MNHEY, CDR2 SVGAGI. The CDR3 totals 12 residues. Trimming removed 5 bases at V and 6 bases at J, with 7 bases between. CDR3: CASSQGDEKLFF. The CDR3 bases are TGTGCCAGCAGTCAAGGAGATGAAAAACTGTTTTTT.

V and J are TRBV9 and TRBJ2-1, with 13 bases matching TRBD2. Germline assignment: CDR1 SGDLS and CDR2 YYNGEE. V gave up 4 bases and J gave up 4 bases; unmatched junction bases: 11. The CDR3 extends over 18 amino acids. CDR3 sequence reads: CASSLRTSGGKEYNEQFF. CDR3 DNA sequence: TGTGCCAGCAGCCTCCGGACTAGCGGGGGCAAAGAGTACAATGAGCAGTTCTTC.

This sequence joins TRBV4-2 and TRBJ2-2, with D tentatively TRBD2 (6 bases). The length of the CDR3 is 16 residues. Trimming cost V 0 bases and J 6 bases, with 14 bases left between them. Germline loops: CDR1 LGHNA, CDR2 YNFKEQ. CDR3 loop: CASSQEGGALAGELFF. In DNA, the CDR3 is TGTGCCAGCAGCCAAGAGGGCGGGGCCTTGGCCGGGGAGCTGTTTTTT.

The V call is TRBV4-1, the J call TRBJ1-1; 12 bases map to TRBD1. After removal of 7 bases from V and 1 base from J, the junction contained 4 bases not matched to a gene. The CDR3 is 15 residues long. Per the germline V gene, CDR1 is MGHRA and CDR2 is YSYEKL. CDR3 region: CASKMGQGANTEAFF. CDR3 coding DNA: TGCGCCAGCAAAATGGGACAGGGGGCGAACACTGAAGCTTTCTTT.

Here the CDR3 DNA reads TGTGCCAGCAGCAGAATACAGGGTGATGAGCAGTTCTTC. This gives the protein CASSRIQGDEQFF. The chain is built from TRBV5-4 and TRBJ2-1, with D possibly TRBD1 on 6 matching bases. The CDR3 spans 13 residues. The V gene's germline CDR1 is SGHNT and CDR2 YYREEE (reference sequence). The V and J ends lost 4 bases and 8 bases respectively, with 13 bases between them.

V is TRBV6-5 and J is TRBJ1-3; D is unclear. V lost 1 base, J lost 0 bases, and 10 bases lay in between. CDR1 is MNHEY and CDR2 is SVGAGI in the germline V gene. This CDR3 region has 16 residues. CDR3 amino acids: CASSYFAFSSGNTIYF. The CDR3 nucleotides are TGTGCCAGCAGTTACTTCGCCTTCAGCTCTGGAAACACCATATATTTT.

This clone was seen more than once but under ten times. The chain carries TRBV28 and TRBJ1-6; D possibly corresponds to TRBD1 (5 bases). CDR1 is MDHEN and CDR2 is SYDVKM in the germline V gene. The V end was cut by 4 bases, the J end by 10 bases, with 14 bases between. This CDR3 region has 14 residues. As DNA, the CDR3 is TGTGCCAGCAGTTGGGGGGTTGGAGAGTCACCCCTCCACTTT. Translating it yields CASSWGVGESPLHF.

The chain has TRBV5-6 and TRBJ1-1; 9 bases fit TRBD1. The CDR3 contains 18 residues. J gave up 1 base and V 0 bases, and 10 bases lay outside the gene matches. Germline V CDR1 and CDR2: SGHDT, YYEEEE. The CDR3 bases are TGTGCCAGCAGCTTGGTAGGAGACAGGGGGTCTTGGAACACTGAAGCTTTCTTT. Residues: CASSLVGDRGSWNTEAFF.

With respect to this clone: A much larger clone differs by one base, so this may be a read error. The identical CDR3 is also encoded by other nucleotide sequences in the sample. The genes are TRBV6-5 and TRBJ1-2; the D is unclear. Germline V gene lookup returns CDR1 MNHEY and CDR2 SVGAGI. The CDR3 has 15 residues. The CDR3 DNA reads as TGTGCCAGCAGTTACTCTCCGGGTAACAACTATGGTTACACCTTC. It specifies CASSYSPGNNYGYTF.